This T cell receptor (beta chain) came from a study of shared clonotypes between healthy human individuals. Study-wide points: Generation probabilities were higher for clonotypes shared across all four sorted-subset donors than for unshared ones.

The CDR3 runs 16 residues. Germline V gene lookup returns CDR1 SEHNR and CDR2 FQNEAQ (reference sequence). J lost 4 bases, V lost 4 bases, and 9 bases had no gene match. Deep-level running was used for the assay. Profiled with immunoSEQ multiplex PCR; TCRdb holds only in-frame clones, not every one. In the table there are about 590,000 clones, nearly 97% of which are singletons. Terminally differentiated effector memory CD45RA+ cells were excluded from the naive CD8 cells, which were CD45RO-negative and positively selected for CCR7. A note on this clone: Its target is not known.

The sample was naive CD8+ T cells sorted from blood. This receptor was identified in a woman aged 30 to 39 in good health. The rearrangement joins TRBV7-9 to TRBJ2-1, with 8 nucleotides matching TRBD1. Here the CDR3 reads CASSSTDRDRYNEQFF. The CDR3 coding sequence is TGTGCCAGCAGCTCAACAGACCGGGACAGGTACAATGAGCAGTTCTTC.